Listed here are 31 T cell receptor beta chains from one sample, sequenced in a study of identical twins. From the 5' RACE reads, TCRdb called clonotypes with MiXCR, one entry per CDR3 protein. The profile shows some 1,600,000 distinct CDR3 sequences, under 35% of them singletons. The sequenced material came from cord blood. The receptors here all came from a newborn girl in good health.

The chain has TRBV14 and TRBJ2-5; TRBD2 aligns across 16 bases. This CDR3 has 18 amino acids. V lost 2 bases, J lost 11 bases, and 14 bases stayed unmatched. Germline lookup yields CDR1 SGHDN and CDR2 FVKESK. This CDR3 is CASSQLTGLAGGHNEQYF. For the CDR3, the DNA is TGTGCCAGCAGCCAACTAACGGGACTAGCGGGAGGGCACAATGAGCAGTACTTC.

This clonotype has a handful of counts. CDR3 sequence: CASSLAPPQGRYTEAFF. CDR3 DNA: TGTGCCAGCAGCTTAGCGCCCCCGCAGGGCAGGTACACTGAAGCTTTCTTT. The chain employs TRBV7-9 and TRBJ1-1; TRBD1 might be the D (5 bases). The germline CDR1 and CDR2 sequences are SEHNR and FQNEAQ (reference sequence). V lost 0 bases and J 3 bases, leaving 17 bases between the germline ends. The CDR3 has 17 residues.

The gene calls are TRBV13 and TRBJ2-7; 7 bases are a match to TRBD2. The V gene end was trimmed by 3 bases and the J gene end by 2 bases; junction bases not matched to a gene: 13. The germline V gene encodes CDR1 PRHDT and CDR2 FYEKMQ (reference sequence). CDR3 length: 17 amino acids. CDR3 nucleotides: TGTGCCAGCAGCTTGAACGGGCGGCGCGGGGGTACCTACGAGCAGTACTTC. Protein: CASSLNGRRGGTYEQYF.

In its sample, this clonotype was seen a few times. The rearrangement uses TRBV15 and TRBJ2-7; tentatively, D is TRBD1 (5 bases). Between the trimmed V and J ends, which lost 0 bases and 4 bases, there was a span of 7 bases. This CDR3 has 13 amino acids. The germline V gene encodes CDR1 LNHNV and CDR2 YYDKDF (reference sequence). Here the CDR3 DNA reads TGTGCCACCAGCAGAGATTCAGGGTACGAGCAGTACTTC. It translates to CATSRDSGYEQYF.

This clonotype was counted a few times. The chain joins TRBV24-1 to TRBJ2-5; a weak D match, TRBD2 (5 bases). The germline gives CDR1 KGHDR, CDR2 SFDVKD. The CDR3 runs to 15 residues. Trimming left V 2 bases short and J 1 base short, with 10 bases between. CDR3 protein: CATSDSASPQETQYF. CDR3 nucleotide sequence: TGTGCCACCAGTGATTCTGCTAGCCCCCAAGAGACCCAGTACTTC.

This clonotype was seen at least ten times. V gene TRBV29-1 combines with J gene TRBJ2-4; TRBD1 agrees at 11 bases. This CDR3 has 17 residues. Germline V gives CDR1 SQVTM, CDR2 ANQGSEA. After removal of 1 base from V and 8 bases from J, the junction contained 13 bases not matched to a gene. The CDR3 DNA reads as TGCAGCGTTGAAGGGACGCCGGACAGGGGGCGCTTAGACATTCAGTACTTC. Protein product: CSVEGTPDRGRLDIQYF. Using reference TRBV29-1 and TRBJ2-4 for the parts outside the CDR3, the full variable domain is SAVISQKPSRDICQRGTSLTIQCQVDSQVTMMFWYRQQPGQSLTLIATANQGSEATYESGFVIDKFPISRPNLTFSTLTVSNMSPEDSSIYLCSVEGTPDRGRLDIQYFGAGTRLSVL.

This clonotype appeared a few times. V usage is TRBV3-1 and J usage is TRBJ2-5; D gene ambiguous. Per germline, CDR1 LGHDT and CDR2 YNNKEL (reference sequence). V was shortened by 3 bases and J by 4 bases, with 9 bases between the two germline ends. There are 13 residues in the CDR3. CDR3 protein: CASSHPQRETQYF. CDR3 DNA sequence: TGTGCCAGCAGCCACCCACAGAGAGAGACCCAGTACTTC.

The rearrangement links TRBV20-1 to TRBJ2-3, with 11 bases identical to TRBD2. V trimming: 5 bases; J trimming: 1 base; junction bases outside the gene matches: 5. From germline, CDR1 is DFQATT and CDR2 SNEGSKA (reference sequence). The CDR3 extends over 15 amino acids. The CDR3 loop is CSAPRLAGRTDTQYF. The DNA of the CDR3 is TGCAGTGCTCCTCGACTAGCGGGACGCACAGATACGCAGTATTTT.

This clonotype was picked up a small number of times. The CDR3 reads CSTLSGSGNEQFF. DNA for the CDR3: TGCAGTACCCTTAGCGGGAGTGGCAATGAGCAGTTCTTC. This chain uses TRBV20-1 with TRBJ2-1; 9 nucleotides agree with TRBD2. Germline V CDR1 and CDR2: DFQATT, SNEGSKA (reference sequence). The CDR3 is 13 residues long. The V segment lost 8 bases and the J segment 6 bases; nucleotides outside the gene matches: 8.

This clonotype was seen a handful of times. The V gene is TRBV20-1, the J gene TRBJ2-7; TRBD2 is a possible D gene (6 bases). The germline V gene encodes CDR1 DFQATT and CDR2 SNEGSKA (reference sequence). The CDR3 loop spans 12 amino acids. Deletions cut 8 bases from V and 0 bases from J, with 11 bases between. In DNA, the CDR3 is TGCAGTTACGAGGGAGGCTCCTACGAGCAGTACTTC. Amino acids: CSYEGGSYEQYF.

The chain employs TRBV7-6 and TRBJ2-3; D might be TRBD1 or TRBD2, each matching 7 bases. The ends were cut back, 1 base at V and 1 base at J, with 12 bases in the middle. CDR1 is SGHVS, CDR2 FNYEAQ, per germline. CDR3 length: 16 residues. The CDR3 loop reads CASSLVRGGGTDTQYF. CDR3 nucleotide sequence: TGTGCCAGCAGCTTAGTCAGGGGGGGAGGCACAGATACGCAGTATTTT.

The chain links TRBV6-2 or TRBV6-3 to TRBJ2-1; 8 bases align to TRBD1. After removal of 8 bases from V and 4 bases from J, the junction contained 13 bases not matched to a gene. Germline CDR1 and CDR2: MNHEY and SVGEGT. The CDR3 contains 16 residues. The CDR3 loop is CASGSHGTGFYNEQFF. CDR3 bases: TGTGCCAGCGGATCCCACGGGACAGGATTTTACAATGAGCAGTTCTTC.

Only a few counts were recorded for this clonotype. The chain couples TRBV14 to TRBJ1-4, with 7 bases fitting TRBD1. Looked up from germline, CDR1 is SGHDN and CDR2 is FVKESK. Trimming took 4 bases from V and 8 from J; bases not matched to a gene: 7. The CDR3 covers 14 residues. CDR3: CASSPQGGREKLFF. The DNA for the CDR3 is TGTGCCAGCAGCCCCCAGGGGGGAAGGGAAAAACTGTTTTTT.

The chain couples TRBV15 to TRBJ2-2, with D possibly TRBD2 on 5 matching bases. Germline CDR1 reads LNHNV; CDR2 reads YYDKDF (reference sequence). The CDR3 contains 15 residues. V was pared by 1 base and J by 3 bases, with 9 bases between. DNA of the CDR3: TGTGCCACCAGCAGAGTGAGGACTCACACCGGGGAGCTGTTTTTT. Protein product: CATSRVRTHTGELFF.

This clonotype was recorded a few times. The CDR3 sequence: CASSERGGRDTQYF. CDR3 coding DNA: TGTGCCAGCAGTGAACGGGGGGGAAGAGATACGCAGTATTTT. The rearrangement joins TRBV6-1 to TRBJ2-3; 8 bases match TRBD2. Germline assignment: CDR1 MNHNS and CDR2 SASEGT. The trim removed 2 bases at V and 5 bases at J, leaving 3 bases unmatched. The CDR3 totals 14 residues.

This chain joins TRBV12-3 or TRBV12-4 and TRBJ1-4; 7 bases agree with TRBD1. Germline trimming cut 4 bases from V and 10 bases from J; bases unmatched to any gene: 3. The CDR3 extends over 12 amino acids. This CDR3 reads CASSSGQAKLFF. The CDR3 coding sequence is TGTGCCAGCAGTTCAGGACAGGCAAAACTGTTTTTT.

This clonotype was observed a handful of times. The V call is TRBV20-1, the J call TRBJ2-1; no clear D. V was shortened by 2 bases and J by 9 bases, with 8 bases between the two germline ends. The CDR3 has 11 amino acids. The V gene's germline CDR1 is DFQATT and CDR2 SNEGSKA (reference sequence). In DNA form, the CDR3 reads TGCAGTGCTAGATACGGGTTTGAGCAGTTCTTC. As protein: CSARYGFEQFF.

On this clonotype: Given a much more abundant clone one base away, this may be a read error. The chain carries TRBV28 and TRBJ1-1; TRBD1 is a possible D gene (6 bases). In germline, CDR1 is MDHEN, CDR2 SYDVKM. This CDR3 spans 13 amino acids. Trimming removed 4 bases at V and 5 bases at J, with 11 bases between. DNA of the CDR3: TGTGCCAGCAGTTACAGGGTGGGGACTGAAGCTTTCTTT. Translation: CASSYRVGTEAFF.

The chain couples TRBV29-1 to TRBJ2-1; D not certain. CDR1 and CDR2 (germline): SQVTM, ANQGSEA. Trimming stripped 1 base from V and 5 bases from J, with 12 bases between. This CDR3 spans 14 amino acids. CDR3 region: CSVEGTGRHNEQFF. The CDR3 nucleotides read TGCAGCGTTGAAGGGACCGGACGTCACAATGAGCAGTTCTTC.

The chain recombines TRBV24-1 with TRBJ2-7; D uncertain. Germline assignment: CDR1 KGHDR and CDR2 SFDVKD. V lost 4 bases, J lost 10 bases, and 10 bases lay in between. This CDR3 is built from 11 residues. CDR3 sequence: CATSDREAQYF. The CDR3, as DNA: TGTGCCACCAGTGACAGAGAGGCCCAGTACTTC.

This chain connects TRBV5-1 to TRBJ2-3; no reliable D call. The CDR3 covers 16 residues. The germline V gene has CDR1 SGHRS and CDR2 YFSETQ. Trimming stripped 3 bases from V and 2 bases from J, with 16 bases between. The DNA of the CDR3 is TGCGCCAGCAGCTCGCCGACCGTCGGTATCACAGATACGCAGTATTTT. This translates into CASSSPTVGITDTQYF.

The V call is TRBV7-7, the J call TRBJ1-2; D is perhaps TRBD1 (6 bases). The CDR3 totals 14 residues. In germline, CDR1 is SSHAT, CDR2 FNYEAQ (reference sequence). Trimming removed 5 bases at V and 4 bases at J, with 14 bases between. CDR3 sequence (DNA): TGTGCCAGCAGCGACGGGACAAAACCCTATGGCTACACCTTC. Encoded protein: CASSDGTKPYGYTF.

In the case of this clonotype: At one end the junction does not follow the germline gene, possibly because of a read error. The genes are TRBV3-1 and TRBJ2-1; 11 bases fit TRBD2. This CDR3 comprises 15 residues. Germline loops: CDR1 LGHDT, CDR2 YNNKEL (reference sequence). CDR3: CASSPRLAGYSEQFF. DNA for the CDR3: TGTGCCAGCAGCCCACGACTAGCGGGGTACAGTGAGCAGTTCTTC.

The genes are TRBV7-8 and TRBJ1-1, with D maybe TRBD1 (5 bases). The CDR3 extends over 14 amino acids. With 10 bases removed from V and 5 bases from J, the gap between germline ends came to 20 bases. The V gene's germline CDR1 is SGHVS and CDR2 FQNEAQ. CDR3 bases: TGTGCCAACCTTGGGACCCAGAGGGGAACTGAAGCTTTCTTT. It yields the protein CANLGTQRGTEAFF.

This clonotype was detected a few times. This chain connects TRBV27 to TRBJ2-5, with TRBD2 as a possible D gene (5 bases). This CDR3 has 14 amino acids. CDR1 and CDR2 from the germline V gene are MNHEY and SMNVEV (reference sequence). V was shortened by 6 bases and J by 4 bases, with 15 bases between the two germline ends. Here the CDR3 DNA reads TGTGCCAGCAGCCTGGACTTTCCCCCAGAGACCCAGTACTTC. Its protein is CASSLDFPPETQYF.

This clonotype was picked up a small number of times. The chain joins TRBV4-1 to TRBJ2-1; TRBD2 might be the D (6 bases). Trimming shortened V by 3 bases and J by 6 bases, and 18 bases separated the two germline ends. The germline gives CDR1 MGHRA, CDR2 YSYEKL. The CDR3 runs to 16 residues. The CDR3 DNA follows: TGCGCCAGCAGCCACCCCCTCCAGCCTAGCGCCAATGAGCAGTTCTTC. Residues: CASSHPLQPSANEQFF.

The V and J genes are TRBV20-1 and TRBJ2-7; the match to TRBD1 covers 7 bases. This CDR3 has 13 residues. The germline V gene has CDR1 DFQATT and CDR2 SNEGSKA (reference sequence). V was clipped by 6 bases and J by 3 bases; unmatched bases: 8. The CDR3 spells CSAKHRDSYEQYF. CDR3 sequence (DNA): TGCAGTGCCAAGCACCGGGACAGCTACGAGCAGTACTTC.

V is TRBV29-1 and J is TRBJ2-3; D is uncertain. This CDR3 is 14 amino acids long. Germline CDR1 SQVTM, CDR2 ANQGSEA. V lost 6 bases to trimming and J lost 0 bases, with 13 bases between them. For the CDR3, the DNA is TGCAGCGTCAGAACCCCGGTCAGCACAGATACGCAGTATTTT. Translated: CSVRTPVSTDTQYF.

This clonotype was picked up a small number of times. The V gene is TRBV6-6, the J gene TRBJ1-5, with 8 bases lining up with TRBD1. Germline assignment: CDR1 MNHNY and CDR2 SVGAGI (reference sequence). J lost 0 bases, V lost 8 bases, and 3 bases had no gene match. CDR3 size: 14 residues. In DNA form, the CDR3 reads TGTGCCAGCGGGACAGGTGGTAGCAATCAGCCCCAGCATTTT. Translated, it gives CASGTGGSNQPQHF.

Only a few counts were recorded for this clonotype. This chain links TRBV6-5 with TRBJ2-4; 11 positions match TRBD2. With V trimmed by 2 bases and J by 13 bases, 13 bases remained unmatched. The germline gives CDR1 MNHEY, CDR2 SVGAGI. This CDR3 has 16 residues. DNA of the CDR3: TGTGCCAGCAGTTACGGGGACTCCCTAGCGGGAGGAGAGCAGTACTTC. Its translation is CASSYGDSLAGGEQYF.

This sequence joins TRBV7-9 and TRBJ2-7, with D possibly TRBD1 on 6 matching bases. Between the trimmed V and J ends, which lost 8 bases and 3 bases, there was a span of 14 bases. CDR1 and CDR2 from the germline V gene are SEHNR and FQNEAQ (reference sequence). The CDR3 is 13 amino acids. The CDR3, as DNA: TGTGCCAGCCGTCACAGGGCTGGCTACGAGCAGTACTTC. This encodes CASRHRAGYEQYF.